This T cell receptor beta chain is from a study of blood T cell repertoires in COVID-19 (dated by TCRdb to 2018 to 2020). As for the study more broadly: Samples covering the acute and convalescent phases of COVID-19 were provided by collaborators in the United States, Italy and Spain. Where available, HLA class I and class II types were taken from metadata supplied by the sample provider and were not determined by assay-based typing. The prospective study material was composed of cDNA or gDNA derived from T cells, B-cell-depleted T cells, or PBMCs. The samples were drawn from two sources: the first 160 participants of the ongoing ImmuneRACE study, and 1,200 or so subjects contributed by 6 global collaborators. Nearly every sample came with metadata listing a de-identified subject ID, COVID-19 status, age in years and sex. The repertoires were released in a freely available public database meant as a resource for research on the immune response to SARS-CoV-2. The dataset comprised deeply sampled blood TCRbeta repertoires from subjects exposed to, actively infected with, or recovered from COVID-19.

Points on this clone: Which antigen it targets is not known. Per-base quality was not reported, and no clone a single base away is much larger than it.

The collaborating institutions used their own protocols to collect whole blood in K2EDTA tubes. For TCRbeta analysis, collaborators shipped samples in one of three forms: frozen whole blood, isolated PBMCs, or DNA extracted from either of those sample types. TCRbeta CDR3 regions were amplified from genomic DNA using the immunoSEQ Assay, a bias-controlled multiplex PCR. Per the authors' processing: The number of nucleated cells in each sample was estimated from the amplification of reference gene primers within the assay. Sequence reads were collapsed and filtered to measure the absolute abundance of every unique TCRbeta CDR3 rearrangement. For each sample, productive Simpson clonality was calculated by taking the square root of Simpson's diversity index across productive rearrangements. The source is immuneACCESS, and TCRdb retained only in-frame sequences with V and J called. Part of the clones is not carried over; for the studies checked, unresolved V genes explain less than half of this, and the remainder is unexplained. That table supplies the V and J calls and clone size; D and trimming were determined from the DNA. This sample gives approximately 150,000 clones in total; 70% to 90% of them show up just once. More than 1% of the sample is held by the ten biggest clonotypes.

Germline trimming amounts to 0 bases on V and 10 bases on J, with 9 as the count of junction bases outside the gene matches. Spanning cysteine to phenylalanine, the CDR3 consists of 15 amino acids. The retained sequence is limited to the CDR3, 45 bases, with the frame set at the first base. CDR1 and CDR2 (GTSNPN, SVGIG) derive from the germline V gene (reference sequence). General conclusions and limits of the study: Clinical and demographic metadata were provided uncurated, with the amount varying by source and participant.

The V and J segments used are TRBV30 and TRBJ2-5; the central 12 bases match TRBD2. The receptor comes from a man aged 35-49 years with acute or convalescent COVID-19. The source material was peripheral blood. The CDR3 reads CAWSVSSGGASGQYF. The sequenced DNA is TGTGCCTGGAGTGTATCTAGCGGGGGGGCCAGCGGCCAGTACTTC.